Below, one T cell receptor beta chain is given with its context. Its antigen specificity is not known. No qualities accompany the bases; no much larger clone lies one base away. Following the manufacturer's recommendations, the immunoSEQ kit was used to generate TCR beta libraries from genomic DNA. To prepare the libraries, a first multiplex PCR with proprietary primers was run, followed by a second PCR that added unique barcodes, and a bead cleanup was done after each round. A kit-provided positive control reaction and a negative control reaction were included in every sample batch. The final libraries were assessed on an Agilent 4200 TapeStation D1000 ScreenTape, pooled by volume, and quantified by qPCR. An Illumina NextSeq500 fitted with a MidOutput 150-cycle cartridge performed the sequencing, running 156 Read1 cycles and 15 Index1 cycles with the kit's custom primers. The pooled library was loaded at around 0.98 pM, with a roughly 19% PhiX control spiked in. Under the source paper's analysis protocol: Vendor-processed data were analyzed in R, with a clonotype defined as all T cells sharing the same CDR3 nucleotide sequence. In the clone abundance analyses, frequencies were normalized to the 10,000 most abundant clones in each sample. Public T cell clones, which averaged fewer than five per sample, were excluded before analysis. Tumor-enriched and baseline blood-enriched clonotypes were defined by at least a 32-fold difference in abundance between compartments. A beta-binomial differential abundance model was applied to find clonotypes that expanded or contracted between blood time points. Tumor-blood repertoire similarity was measured with the Baroni-Urbani and Buser coefficient, and group comparisons used two-tailed Wilcoxon tests in R. Sourced from immuneACCESS, this table was stored by TCRdb with only in-frame sequences that have V and J called. A share of the clones is absent; for the studies checked, an unresolved V gene accounts for under half, and the remainder has no known explanation. The D gene and trimming were derived from the DNA, and the V and J assignments and clone size from that table. This sample comprises some 130,000 clones, 75% to 90% of them detected only once. Approximately 2% of the sample is taken by the ten largest.

The time point label here, explained by the study, means: blood 2 weeks post-SBRT. What the treatment or condition label conveys for this sample: 15 Gy SBRT to primary tumor, nephrectomy 4 weeks later. To track tumor-enriched clonotypes, serial peripheral blood was sampled from radiation-treated patients at baseline and at 2 weeks and 4 weeks after SBRT. Every patient had renal cell carcinoma of clear cell pathology. The QIAamp DNA Blood Mini Kit (Qiagen) was used to prepare genomic DNA for TCR sequencing. The analyses included only samples that passed all quality control checks. These data originate in a study of radiation and T cells in renal cell carcinoma (dated by TCRdb to the early 2020s). About the study as a whole: Samples came from a clinical trial, in which primary renal cell carcinomas received 15 Gy stereotactic body radiation therapy followed by nephrectomy 4 weeks later. A total of 4 million to 5 million unique CDR3 nucleotide sequences, encoding 2,500,000 or so unique CDR3 amino acid sequences, were found across all 50 or so samples. In total, 50 to 60 samples underwent TCR beta sequencing: 25 or so tumors plus 27 peripheral blood samples. What the research found in general, with its limitations: Tracking of blood repertoire dynamics stopped at around 4 weeks after treatment, with no follow-up past that point. Because pretreatment tumor biopsies were not available, the baseline intratumoral presence of clonotypes could not be determined. In blood, the top tumor clonotypes increased between baseline and 2 weeks post-radiation and then shrank by 4 weeks, which suggests that tumor-resident clones expanded only transiently. With a single-armed trial design, the study had no way to address how radiation dose or scheduling affects the TCR repertoire.

Including cysteine and phenylalanine, the CDR3 has 14 amino acids. The CDR3 DNA has 42 bases and is translated from base 1. V and J are trimmed by 8 bases and 2 bases, and the gene matches miss 5 bases of the junction. Sequences LNHNV (CDR1) and YYDKDF (CDR2) are obtained from the germline V gene (reference sequence). This specimen consisted of blood, obtained from a patient whose treatment included radiotherapy and nephrectomy. The V gene is TRBV15 and the J gene is TRBJ1-3, with 8 bases in between that match TRBD1. This TCR derives from an older woman with renal cell carcinoma. The CDR3 reads CATARQGTGNTIYF. The sequenced DNA: TGTGCCACCGCCCGACAGGGGACTGGAAACACCATATATTTT.